The T cell receptor beta chain described here comes from a study of CD8 T cells in Susac syndrome. Random hexamers served to reverse transcribe roughly 0.5 to 1 ug RNA. Amplification of TCR beta CDR3 spanned 54 Vbeta and 13 Jbeta via immunoSEQ multiplex PCR. TCRdb used MiXCR to reprocess the immunoSEQ multiplex PCR reads, holding one entry per CDR3 protein. The table includes some 130,000 distinct CDR3 sequences, about 95% detected once. Trimming took 1 base from V and 11 from J; bases not matched to a gene: 4. Germline assignment: CDR1 LNHNV and CDR2 YYDKDF (reference sequence). The CDR3 runs 12 residues.

The material sequenced was CD4+ T cells from PBMCs. The source is a human donor with multiple sclerosis. This sequence joins TRBV15 and TRBJ1-1, with 7 bases fitting TRBD1. CDR3 in DNA: TGTGCCACCAGCAGAGCCGACAGGGATGCTTTCTTT. Amino acids: CATSRADRDAFF. The full variable domain, with the rest looked up from reference TRBV15 and TRBJ1-1, is DAMVIQNPRYQVTQFGKPVTLSCSQTLNHNVMYWYQQKSSQAPKLLFHYYDKDFNNEADTPDNFQSRRPNTSFCFLDIRSPGLGDTAMYLCATSRADRDAFFGQGTRLTVV.